This entry lists 24 T cell receptor beta chains sequenced from one sample in a study of T cell repertoires in cytomegalovirus infection. Which antigens these TCRs recognize remains unknown. TCRdb redid the calling of the reads with MiXCR, one entry per CDR3 protein. The sample includes around 800,000 distinct CDR3 sequences, approximately 30% of them seen just once. This material consisted of cultured CD8+ T cells from PBMCs, taken from culture after CMV antigen stimulation. The source is a human donor in good health (CMV status not recorded). Some clones in this sample may be carry-over from other donors' samples.

This clonotype occurred a few times. The gene calls are TRBV5-4 and TRBJ1-4; possible D gene TRBD1, 5 bases. The CDR3 runs to 14 residues. Germline values: CDR1 SGHNT, CDR2 YYREEE (reference sequence). Trimming shortened V by 4 bases and J by 2 bases, and 9 bases separated the two germline ends. The CDR3 protein is CASSGDVTNEKLFF. Written as DNA, the CDR3 is TGTGCCAGCAGCGGGGACGTCACTAATGAAAAACTGTTTTTT.

The sample holds many counts of this clonotype. J is TRBJ1-5 and V is TRBV7-2, with 7 bases that match TRBD1. The CDR3 covers 15 residues. The germline CDR1 and CDR2 sequences are SGHTA and FQGNSA. Losses at the gene ends were 1 base for V and 5 bases for J; bases not matched to a gene: 5. This CDR3 is CASSLGGQAYQPQHF. In nucleotides, the CDR3 is TGTGCCAGCAGCTTAGGAGGACAGGCCTATCAGCCCCAGCATTTT.

This chain joins TRBV20-1 and TRBJ1-2; D gene ambiguous. V lost 0 bases and J lost 7, with 21 bases in between. Germline V lookup: CDR1 DFQATT, CDR2 SNEGSKA (reference sequence). The CDR3 is made up of 16 amino acids. The DNA of the CDR3 is TGCAGTGCTAGAGATCGAAGCCAGCCACTACTTCGTGGCTACACCTTC. It is translated as CSARDRSQPLLRGYTF.

The table lists this clonotype with a few counts. The chain employs TRBV4-1 and TRBJ2-1; no reliable D call. CDR1 and CDR2 (germline): MGHRA, YSYEKL. The ends were cut back, 0 bases at V and 0 bases at J, with 6 bases in the middle. The CDR3 runs to 15 residues. CDR3 sequence reads: CASSQDADSYNEQFF. The CDR3 DNA follows: TGCGCCAGCAGCCAAGATGCGGACTCCTACAATGAGCAGTTCTTC.

The CDR3 DNA follows: TGTGCCAGCAGTTCGGACAGGGTCTCGCCCCAGCATTTT. It codes for CASSSDRVSPQHF. The chain has TRBV6-1 and TRBJ1-5; 8 nucleotides match TRBD1. V dropped 5 bases and J dropped 9; count of bases not matched to a gene: 6. This CDR3 has 13 amino acids. The germline V gene encodes CDR1 MNHNS and CDR2 SASEGT.

This chain joins TRBV6-1 and TRBJ2-7; 8 bases align to TRBD1. There are 12 residues in the CDR3. Unmatched junction bases numbered 4, after V lost 7 bases and J lost 5 bases. Germline V CDR1 and CDR2: MNHNS, SASEGT. DNA of the CDR3: TGTGCCAGCACCGGGACAGGAGACGAGCAGTACTTC. It encodes CASTGTGDEQYF.

This clonotype was recorded at least ten times. This rearrangement joins TRBV7-6 to TRBJ2-5, with D unresolved. CDR1 and CDR2 (germline): SGHVS, FNYEAQ. This CDR3 comprises 13 residues. The ends were cut back, 3 bases at V and 4 bases at J, with 9 bases in the middle. This CDR3 is CASSFERGETQYF. The CDR3 bases are TGTGCCAGCAGCTTTGAACGAGGAGAGACCCAGTACTTC.

This clonotype is medium-sized. This chain uses TRBV12-5 with TRBJ2-5; TRBD1 agrees at 8 bases. CDR1 is LGHNT and CDR2 is FRNRAP in the germline V gene. The CDR3 is 16 residues long. The ends lost 5 bases at V and 2 bases at J; junction bases unmatched: 10. CDR3 in amino acids: CASGPGQGWRQETQYF. CDR3 DNA: TGTGCTAGTGGTCCCGGACAGGGATGGAGGCAAGAGACCCAGTACTTC.

The rearrangement uses TRBV19 and TRBJ1-5; D is perhaps TRBD1 (5 bases). Germline V gene data show CDR1 as LNHDA and CDR2 as SQIVND (reference sequence). CDR3 length: 15 residues. Trimming removed 5 bases from V and 3 bases from J, with 14 bases in between. The CDR3 DNA reads as TGTGCCAGTAGTGGACGGGACTATTACAATCAGCCCCAGCATTTT. It encodes CASSGRDYYNQPQHF.

This clonotype was counted a few times. V and J are TRBV6-5 and TRBJ2-4; D possibly uses TRBD1 or TRBD2 (6 bases each). The CDR3 contains 14 residues. The V end lost 8 bases, the J end lost 4 bases, and 15 bases lay between the germline ends. From germline, CDR1 is MNHEY and CDR2 SVGAGI. In DNA form, the CDR3 reads TGTGCCAGCCGGGTAGGGGGGTCTAAAAACATTCAGTACTTC. Protein: CASRVGGSKNIQYF.

The chain is built from TRBV7-6 and TRBJ2-3; a weak D match, TRBD2 (6 bases). V was pared by 4 bases and J by 0 bases, with 17 bases between. CDR1 and CDR2 (germline): SGHVS, FNYEAQ. The length of the CDR3 is 17 residues. The CDR3 bases are TGTGCCAGCAGCTCCCGTCTCGGGGGACTTAGCACAGATACGCAGTATTTT. Translating it yields CASSSRLGGLSTDTQYF. Drawing the rest from reference TRBV7-6 and TRBJ2-3, the complete variable domain is GAGVSQSPRYKVTKRGQDVALRCDPISGHVSLYWYRQALGQGPEFLTYFNYEAQQDKSGLPNDRFSAERPEGSISTLTIQRTEQRDSAMYRCASSSRLGGLSTDTQYFGPGTRLTVL.

In regard to this clonotype: This may be a read error: a much more frequent sequence differs by one nucleotide. The rearrangement links TRBV7-8 to TRBJ2-7, with TRBD1 matching 10 bases. The germline V gene encodes CDR1 SGHVS and CDR2 FQNEAQ. This CDR3 contains 15 residues. The CDR3 protein is CAGSSRDRGSYEQYF. The CDR3 DNA sequence: TGTGCCGGCAGTTCCCGGGACAGGGGTTCCTACGAGCAGTACTTC.

This clonotype was detected only a few times. This chain uses TRBV6-1 with TRBJ2-3; 8 bases are shared with TRBD2. The length of the CDR3 is 17 residues. V was pared by 3 bases and J by 4 bases, with 12 bases of the junction left unmatched. Per the germline V gene, CDR1 is MNHNS and CDR2 is SASEGT. Written as DNA, the CDR3 is TGTGCCAGCAGTGATTGGCGGGGGGTAACCGTTCCAGATACGCAGTATTTT. It translates to CASSDWRGVTVPDTQYF.

This clonotype was seen more than once but under ten times. The genes are TRBV6-5 and TRBJ1-5; the D is unclear. V shed 5 bases and J shed 2 bases, with 7 bases lying between them. This CDR3 spans 13 amino acids. Per the germline V gene, CDR1 is MNHEY and CDR2 is SVGAGI. The CDR3 nucleotides read TGTGCCAGCAGTCGTCATGGCAATCAGCCCCAGCATTTT. This encodes CASSRHGNQPQHF.

This clonotype was counted once. The gene calls are TRBV19 and TRBJ2-1; 12 nucleotides match TRBD2. CDR3 length: 17 amino acids. From germline, CDR1 is LNHDA and CDR2 SQIVND (reference sequence). J gave up 4 bases and V 4 bases, and 8 bases lay outside the gene matches. Here the CDR3 DNA reads TGTGCCAGTAGTACCCTAGCGGGGGGGCTTCGTTACAATGAGCAGTTCTTC. Its translation: CASSTLAGGLRYNEQFF.

This clonotype was detected ten times or more. V is TRBV7-8 and J is TRBJ2-5; 8 positions agree with TRBD2. J lost 5 bases, V lost 1 base, and 9 bases had no gene match. The CDR3 covers 16 residues. Germline V gene lookup returns CDR1 SGHVS and CDR2 FQNEAQ. CDR3 coding DNA: TGTGCCAGCAGCTTAGTTGCGGGGGGATTCTCGGAGACCCAGTACTTC. Protein sequence: CASSLVAGGFSETQYF.

The chain has TRBV2 and TRBJ1-1, with TRBD1 as a possible D gene (5 bases). The V gene's germline CDR1 is SNHLY and CDR2 FYNNEI. CDR3 size: 13 residues. Trimming took off 0 bases at V and 11 bases at J, with 13 bases between the two ends. Here the CDR3 reads CASSEAKRQGAFF. As DNA, the CDR3 is TGTGCCAGCAGTGAAGCAAAAAGGCAGGGCGCTTTCTTT.

The rearrangement uses TRBV7-9 and TRBJ1-1; 7 nucleotides align to TRBD1. Germline V CDR1 and CDR2: SEHNR, FQNEAQ (reference sequence). The CDR3 sequence is 15 residues long. V was pared by 5 bases and J by 0 bases, with 6 bases of the junction left unmatched. CDR3 amino acids: CASSVKGALNTEAFF. In DNA, the CDR3 is TGTGCCAGCAGCGTCAAGGGGGCCCTGAACACTGAAGCTTTCTTT.

In this sample, this clonotype turned up once. With a much larger clone just one base away, this may be a read error. The genes are TRBV7-6 and TRBJ1-3, with D perhaps TRBD1 (6 bases). Germline V gene sequence: CDR1 SGHVS, CDR2 FNYEAQ. V was trimmed by 1 base and J by 8 bases, leaving 12 bases between them. The CDR3 consists of 14 residues. The CDR3 coding sequence is TGTGCCAGCAGCTTAGTGGGGGGCGCAGACACCATATATTTT. It encodes CASSLVGGADTIYF.

J is TRBJ2-7 and V is TRBV2, with TRBD2 matching 8 bases. The length of the CDR3 is 12 residues. Germline assignment: CDR1 SNHLY and CDR2 FYNNEI. In DNA, the CDR3 is TGTGTCAGCAGCGGGGGCACCTACGAGCAGTACGTC. Protein sequence: CVSSGGTYEQYV.

This clonotype was counted between two and nine times. This chain uses TRBV10-3 with TRBJ1-4; D is unresolved. The V end lost 8 bases, the J end lost 3 bases, and 13 bases lay between the germline ends. The germline CDR1 and CDR2 sequences are ENHRY and SYGVKD. The CDR3 runs 14 residues. In DNA, the CDR3 is TGTGCCATCGGACTTGGTAATTCTAATGAAAAACTGTTTTTT. This codes for CAIGLGNSNEKLFF.

This clonotype was found a few times. This rearrangement joins TRBV4-2 to TRBJ2-7; 9 bases map to TRBD1. This CDR3 comprises 15 residues. J lost 3 bases, V lost 0 bases, and 3 bases had no gene match. CDR1 is LGHNA, CDR2 YNFKEQ, per germline. The CDR3: CASSQETGGIYEQYV. CDR3 in DNA: TGTGCCAGCAGCCAAGAGACAGGGGGAATCTACGAGCAGTACGTC.

About this clonotype: One junction end does not reproduce the germline sequence, and a read error may be involved. This chain links TRBV3-1 with TRBJ2-4; no clear D. The CDR3 runs to 16 residues. From germline, CDR1 is LGHDT and CDR2 YNNKEL (reference sequence). CDR3 amino acids: CVSSQGSIGTKNIQYF. As DNA, the CDR3 is TGTGTCAGCAGCCAAGGGTCCATAGGGACCAAAAACATTCAGTACTTC.

This clonotype was counted between two and nine times. The chain recombines TRBV5-4 with TRBJ2-7, with D maybe TRBD1 (6 bases). From germline, CDR1 is SGHNT and CDR2 YYREEE (reference sequence). Trimming took 0 bases from V and 5 from J, leaving 15 bases between them. The CDR3 runs 15 residues. The CDR3 reads CASSLGPGTNHEQYF. The CDR3 region has the DNA TGTGCCAGCAGCTTGGGCCCCGGGACAAACCACGAGCAGTACTTC.